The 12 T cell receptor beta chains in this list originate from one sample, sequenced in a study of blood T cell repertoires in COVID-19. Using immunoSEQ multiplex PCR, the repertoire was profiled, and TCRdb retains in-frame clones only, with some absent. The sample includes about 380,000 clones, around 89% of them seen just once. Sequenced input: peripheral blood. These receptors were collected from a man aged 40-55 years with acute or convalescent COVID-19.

The CDR3 sequence: CASSQEPEAYGYTF. The CDR3 DNA sequence: TGTGCCAGCAGCCAAGAGCCCGAAGCCTATGGCTACACCTTC. J is TRBJ1-2 and V is TRBV3-1 (or the pseudogene TRBV3-2); unclear D gene. Germline CDR1 reads LGHDT; CDR2 reads YNNKEL (reference sequence). The V end was cut by 0 bases, the J end by 4 bases, with 9 bases between. The CDR3 is 14 amino acids.

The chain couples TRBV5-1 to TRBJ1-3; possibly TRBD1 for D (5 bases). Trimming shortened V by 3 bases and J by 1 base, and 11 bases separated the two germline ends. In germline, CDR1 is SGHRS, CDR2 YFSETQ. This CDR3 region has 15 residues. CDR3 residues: CASSSDRDSGNTIYF. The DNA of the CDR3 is TGCGCCAGCAGCTCCGACAGAGATTCTGGAAACACCATATATTTT.

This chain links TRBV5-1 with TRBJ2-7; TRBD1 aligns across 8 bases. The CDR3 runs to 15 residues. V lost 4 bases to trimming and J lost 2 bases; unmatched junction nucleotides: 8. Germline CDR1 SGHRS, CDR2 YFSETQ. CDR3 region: CASSVTGVGTYEQYF. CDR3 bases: TGCGCCAGCAGCGTGACAGGGGTGGGAACCTACGAGCAGTACTTC. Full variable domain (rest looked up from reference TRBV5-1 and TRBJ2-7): KAGVTQTPRYLIKTRGQQVTLSCSPISGHRSVSWYQQTPGQGLQFLFEYFSETQRNKGNFPGRFSGRQFSNSRSEMNVSTLELGDSALYLCASSVTGVGTYEQYFGPGTRLTVT.

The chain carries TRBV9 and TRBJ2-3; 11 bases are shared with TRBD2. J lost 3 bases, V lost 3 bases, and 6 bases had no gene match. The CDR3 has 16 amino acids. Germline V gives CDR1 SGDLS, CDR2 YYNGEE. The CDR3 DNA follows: TGTGCCAGCAGCGAACTAGCGGGAGAAGGTACAGATACGCAGTATTTT. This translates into CASSELAGEGTDTQYF.

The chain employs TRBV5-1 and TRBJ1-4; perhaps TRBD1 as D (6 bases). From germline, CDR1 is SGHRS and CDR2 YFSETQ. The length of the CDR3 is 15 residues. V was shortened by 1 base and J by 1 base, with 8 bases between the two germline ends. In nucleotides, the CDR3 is TGCGCCAGCAGCTTGCAACAGGGAACTAATGAAAAACTGTTTTTT. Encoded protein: CASSLQQGTNEKLFF.

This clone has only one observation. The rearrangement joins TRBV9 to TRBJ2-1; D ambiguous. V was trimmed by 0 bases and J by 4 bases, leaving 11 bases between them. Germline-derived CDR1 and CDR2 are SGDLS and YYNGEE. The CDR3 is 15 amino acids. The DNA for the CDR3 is TGTGCCAGCAGCGTAGCTGCGCGGCTGTACAATGAGCAGTTCTTC. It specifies CASSVAARLYNEQFF.

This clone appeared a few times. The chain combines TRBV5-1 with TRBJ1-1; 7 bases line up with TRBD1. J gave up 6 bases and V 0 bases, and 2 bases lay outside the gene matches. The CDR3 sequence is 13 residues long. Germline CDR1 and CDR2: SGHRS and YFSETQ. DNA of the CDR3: TGCGCCAGCAGCTTGGAGGGGGCCCCTGAAGCTTTCTTT. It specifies CASSLEGAPEAFF.

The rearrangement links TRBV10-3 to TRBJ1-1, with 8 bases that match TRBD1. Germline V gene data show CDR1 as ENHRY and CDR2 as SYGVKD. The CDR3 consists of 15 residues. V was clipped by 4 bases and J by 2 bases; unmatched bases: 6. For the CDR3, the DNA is TGTGCCATCAGTGCCGTACAGGGGGTTAACACTGAAGCTTTCTTT. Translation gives CAISAVQGVNTEAFF.

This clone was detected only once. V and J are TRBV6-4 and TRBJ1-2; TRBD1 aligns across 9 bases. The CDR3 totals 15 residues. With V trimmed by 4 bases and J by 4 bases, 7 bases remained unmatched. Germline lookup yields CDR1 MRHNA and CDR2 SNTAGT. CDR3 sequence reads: CASSVTGTGIYGYTF. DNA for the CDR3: TGTGCCAGCAGTGTTACCGGGACAGGGATCTATGGCTACACCTTC.

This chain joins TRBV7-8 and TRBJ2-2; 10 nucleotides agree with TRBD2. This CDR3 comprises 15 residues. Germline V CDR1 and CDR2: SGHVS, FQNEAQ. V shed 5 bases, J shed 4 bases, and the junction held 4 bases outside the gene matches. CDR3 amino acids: CASSLRLAGTGELFF. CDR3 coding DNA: TGTGCCAGCAGCCTAAGACTAGCGGGCACCGGGGAGCTGTTTTTT.

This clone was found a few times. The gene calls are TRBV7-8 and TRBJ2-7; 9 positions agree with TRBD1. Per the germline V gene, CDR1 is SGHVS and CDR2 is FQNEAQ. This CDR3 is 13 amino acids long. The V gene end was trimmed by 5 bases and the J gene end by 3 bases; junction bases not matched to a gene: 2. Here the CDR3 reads CASSTTGGYEQYF. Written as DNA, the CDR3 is TGTGCCAGCAGCACGACAGGGGGCTACGAGCAGTACTTC.

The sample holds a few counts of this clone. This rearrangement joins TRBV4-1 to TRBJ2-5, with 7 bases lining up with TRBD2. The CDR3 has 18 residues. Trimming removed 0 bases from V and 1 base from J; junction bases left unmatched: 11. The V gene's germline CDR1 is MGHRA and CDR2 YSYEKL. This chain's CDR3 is CASSQEGAGRGVQETQYF. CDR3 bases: TGCGCCAGCAGCCAAGAAGGAGCGGGACGGGGGGTCCAAGAGACCCAGTACTTC.